Included here is one T cell receptor (beta chain) sequence, with context. This same CDR3 is encoded by further DNA sequences in the sample. These data are taken from a study of blood T cell repertoires in COVID-19. As for the study in general: COVID-19 samples collected from the United States, Italy and Spain covered acute and convalescent phases. Sources were T cells, B-cell-depleted T cells, or PBMCs; the material itself was cDNA or gDNA.

The V and J ends lost 5 bases and 0 bases respectively, with 11 bases between them. Germline CDR1 MNHEY, CDR2 SMNVEV (reference sequence). This CDR3 contains 14 residues. In the original workflow: Amplification of reference gene primers was used by the study to estimate nucleated cell counts. This table comes from immunoSEQ multiplex PCR, and its TCRdb copy is limited to in-frame clones, with some not included. V and J calls plus clone size are reproduced from that table; the DNA served to infer D and trimming. The sample has 130,000 to 150,000 clones; over 75% are singletons. The sequence derives from a man in his fifties or sixties with active or convalescent COVID-19. The source material was peripheral blood. The chain combines TRBV27 with TRBJ2-7; perhaps TRBD2 as D (6 bases). As DNA, the CDR3 is TGTGCCAGCAGTCTGGGCGGGACCTCCTACGAGCAGTACTTC. Translating gives CASSLGGTSYEQYF.